The present T cell receptor (beta chain) was sequenced within a study of a mutant IDH1 vaccine in newly diagnosed glioma. Study context: The treated group averaged approximately 38 years old and was about 60% male, about 40% female.

Germline CDR1 reads WSHSY; CDR2 reads SAAADI. The CDR3 totals 13 residues. The ends were cut back, 1 base at V and 5 bases at J, with 8 bases in the middle. About this clone: Its antigen is unidentified.

Time point noted: week 35, safety follow-up. Each dose delivered 300 ug of mutant IDH1 20-mer peptide subcutaneously with imiquimod. TCRdb keeps only in-frame clones here, not all; method: immunoSEQ multiplex PCR. The sample has roughly 52,000 clones, 76% seen once. Specimen: PBMCs, collected from a glioma patient whose treatment included an IDH1 peptide vaccine. This clonotype was sampled from a man aged 40-49 years with glioma. The chain combines TRBV10-2 with TRBJ1-1; D may be TRBD1 (6 bases). The CDR3 here is CASSEWGTTEAFF. The CDR3 DNA is TGCGCCAGCAGTGAGTGGGGGACAACTGAAGCTTTCTTT.